These 23 T cell receptor beta chains were sequenced from one sample in a study of blood T cell repertoires in COVID-19. Only in-frame clones appear in the TCRdb table, and some are missing; sequencing was by immunoSEQ multiplex PCR. The data contain 200,000 to 250,000 clones, around 81% of them singletons. The sample was peripheral blood. The source of these receptors is a woman in her 70s with acute or convalescent COVID-19.

CDR3 nucleotides: TGTGCCAGCAGTGACCCTACACAGGGCACAGATACGCAGTATTTT. Its protein is CASSDPTQGTDTQYF. The rearrangement links TRBV6-1 to TRBJ2-3, with D possibly being TRBD1 (5 bases). V was trimmed by 3 bases and J by 1 base, leaving 11 bases between them. Germline lookup yields CDR1 MNHNS and CDR2 SASEGT. The CDR3 runs to 15 residues.

The chain uses TRBV7-8 and TRBJ2-7; 9 nucleotides match TRBD2. Looked up from germline, CDR1 is SGHVS and CDR2 is FQNEAQ. This CDR3 contains 18 residues. After removal of 1 base from V and 3 bases from J, the junction contained 13 bases not matched to a gene. CDR3 bases: TGTGCCAGCAGCTTAGAGGGGAGGCTAGCGGGGACTAACTACGAGCAGTACTTC. Translating gives CASSLEGRLAGTNYEQYF.

The chain links TRBV29-1 to TRBJ2-2, with TRBD1 matching over 7 bases. V dropped 7 bases and J dropped 1; count of bases not matched to a gene: 3. Germline V lookup: CDR1 SQVTM, CDR2 ANQGSEA. This CDR3 is 13 amino acids long. The CDR3 coding sequence is TGCAGCGCCGGGACAGAGAACACCGGGGAGCTGTTTTTT. Its translation is CSAGTENTGELFF.

CDR3 amino acids: CASSQGQGAGTDTQYF. CDR3 DNA sequence: TGCGCCAGCAGCCAGGGACAGGGGGCTGGTACAGATACGCAGTATTTT. The rearrangement joins TRBV5-1 to TRBJ2-3; TRBD1 matches 12 bases. This CDR3 contains 16 residues. V shed 4 bases and J 3 bases; nucleotides not matched to a gene: 6. Germline-derived CDR1 and CDR2 are SGHRS and YFSETQ.

The chain is built from TRBV30 and TRBJ2-7; 8 nucleotides line up with TRBD2. In germline, CDR1 is GTSNPN, CDR2 SVGIG (reference sequence). V was pared by 2 bases and J by 2 bases, with 2 bases of the junction left unmatched. The CDR3 has 13 residues. CDR3 DNA sequence: TGTGCCTGGAGTATGCGGGAGGCCTACGAGCAGTACTTC. It is translated as CAWSMREAYEQYF.

The gene calls are TRBV28 and TRBJ2-7; 9 bases agree with TRBD1. V lost 3 bases and J lost 2; bases outside the gene matches: 5. Germline assignment: CDR1 MDHEN and CDR2 SYDVKM. This CDR3 is 15 amino acids long. The CDR3 region is CASSFGTGRTYEQYF. In nucleotides, the CDR3 is TGTGCCAGCAGTTTCGGGACAGGGCGTACCTACGAGCAGTACTTC.

This chain joins TRBV5-1 and TRBJ2-1; weak D call: TRBD1 (6 bases). The CDR3 totals 15 residues. CDR1 is SGHRS and CDR2 is YFSETQ in the germline V gene. Trimming pared 3 bases from V and 4 bases from J, leaving 14 bases between. The CDR3 bases are TGCGCCAGCAGCTCCGGGACATTCTATTACAATGAGCAGTTCTTC. It is translated as CASSSGTFYYNEQFF.

The gene calls are TRBV3-1 (or the pseudogene TRBV3-2) and TRBJ2-3; maybe TRBD1 (6 bases). V lost 4 bases and J 0 bases, leaving 14 bases between the germline ends. The CDR3 contains 16 residues. Germline V CDR1 and CDR2: LGHDT, YNNKEL (reference sequence). The CDR3 loop reads CASSLTDRSSTDTQYF. The CDR3, as DNA: TGTGCCAGCAGCCTTACCGACAGGTCTAGCACAGATACGCAGTATTTT.

The chain recombines TRBV11-3 with TRBJ2-7, with 10 bases aligning to TRBD1. The CDR3 has 16 residues. After removal of 1 base from V and 3 bases from J, the junction contained 6 bases not matched to a gene. Per the germline V gene, CDR1 is SGHNT and CDR2 is YENEEA. CDR3 sequence (DNA): TGTGCCAGCAGCTTAGCCGGGACAGGGGCTAACTACGAGCAGTACTTC. It translates to CASSLAGTGANYEQYF.

V and J are TRBV7-2 and TRBJ2-7, with D perhaps matching TRBD1 (6 bases). Trimming shortened V by 3 bases and J by 0 bases, and 9 bases separated the two germline ends. Germline lookup yields CDR1 SGHTA and CDR2 FQGNSA. CDR3 length equals 14 residues. This CDR3 is CASSFGTSSYEQYF. The DNA of the CDR3 is TGTGCCAGCAGCTTCGGGACATCCTCCTACGAGCAGTACTTC.

V gene TRBV3-1 (or the pseudogene TRBV3-2) combines with J gene TRBJ1-2; D might be TRBD1 (6 bases). Germline CDR1 and CDR2: LGHDT and YNNKEL (reference sequence). The CDR3 loop spans 12 amino acids. Trimming left V 3 bases short and J 8 bases short, with 10 bases between. The CDR3 DNA sequence: TGTGCCAGCAGCCAGGACAGTGCCGGCTACACCTTC. This encodes CASSQDSAGYTF.

This clone was seen a handful of times. This chain connects TRBV5-1 to TRBJ1-2, with 7 bases aligning to TRBD1. V gave up 0 bases and J gave up 7 bases; unmatched junction bases: 6. The CDR3 spans 14 residues. Germline V gene data show CDR1 as SGHRS and CDR2 as YFSETQ. The CDR3 region has the DNA TGCGCCAGCAGCTTGGCCGGACAGGAAGGTGGCTACACCTTC. Translation gives CASSLAGQEGGYTF.

The V and J genes are TRBV6-5 and TRBJ1-5; TRBD1 matches at 7 bases. Germline V lookup: CDR1 MNHEY, CDR2 SVGAGI. Trimming cost V 0 bases and J 7 bases; bases outside gene matches: 6. CDR3 size: 15 residues. The DNA of the CDR3 is TGTGCCAGCAGTTACTCGGACAGGATAAACCAGCCCCAGCATTTT. It yields the protein CASSYSDRINQPQHF.

The chain employs TRBV11-2 and TRBJ2-7, with a tentative D call TRBD2 (5 bases). The V and J ends lost 6 bases and 0 bases respectively, with 15 bases between them. Germline V gives CDR1 SGHAT, CDR2 FQNNGV. This CDR3 comprises 15 residues. CDR3 in DNA: TGTGCCAGCAGGAGGACTTCCCTGAGCTCCTACGAGCAGTACTTC. Translating it yields CASRRTSLSSYEQYF.

The chain joins TRBV6-5 to TRBJ2-1, with D possibly being TRBD2 (5 bases). The CDR3 is made up of 14 amino acids. V was cut by 6 bases and J by 9 bases, with 18 bases left in between. CDR1 is MNHEY and CDR2 is SVGAGI in the germline V gene. The CDR3 is CASSRDSDLGEQFF. The CDR3 nucleotides read TGTGCCAGCAGCCGGGATTCAGATTTAGGTGAGCAGTTCTTC.

The J gene is TRBJ2-7, the V gene TRBV29-1; D gene unclear. Germline values: CDR1 SQVTM, CDR2 ANQGSEA. The germline V and J ends were trimmed by 1 base and 5 bases, with 9 bases remaining between them. CDR3 size: 12 residues. The DNA for the CDR3 is TGCAGCGTTGAAGTGAACAGCCACGAGCAGTACTTC. Encoded protein: CSVEVNSHEQYF.

This clone has only a few counts. The V gene is TRBV30, the J gene TRBJ2-3; D is undetermined. This CDR3 comprises 13 residues. Germline assignment: CDR1 GTSNPN and CDR2 SVGIG (reference sequence). Trimming shortened V by 3 bases and J by 2 bases, and 9 bases separated the two germline ends. In nucleotides, the CDR3 is TGTGCCTGGAGCTCCGACATCACAGATACGCAGTATTTT. Protein sequence: CAWSSDITDTQYF. Using reference TRBV30 and TRBJ2-3 for the parts outside the CDR3, the full variable domain is SQTIHQWPATLVQPVGSPLSLECTVEGTSNPNLYWYRQAAGRGLQLLFYSVGIGQISSEVPQNLSASRPQDRQFILSSKKLLLSDSGFYLCAWSSDITDTQYFGPGTRLTVL.

This clone was counted only a few times. The chain recombines TRBV28 with TRBJ2-3; no reliable D call. The CDR3 extends over 13 amino acids. Trimming pared 5 bases from V and 4 bases from J, leaving 10 bases between. Germline values: CDR1 MDHEN, CDR2 SYDVKM. CDR3 nucleotide sequence: TGTGCCAGCAGTCGTAGCCGGCCAGATACGCAGTATTTT. Its protein product is CASSRSRPDTQYF.

This chain joins TRBV6-6 and TRBJ2-1; D not resolved. The germline gives CDR1 MNHNY, CDR2 SVGAGI (reference sequence). V was trimmed by 0 bases and J by 8 bases, leaving 5 bases between them. The length of the CDR3 is 12 residues. In DNA, the CDR3 is TGTGCCAGCAGTTACTCGACTGATGAGCAGTTCTTC. Amino acid sequence: CASSYSTDEQFF.

This clone was counted between two and nine times. The chain is built from TRBV9 and TRBJ2-7; the D gene is possibly TRBD2 (6 bases). Trimming removed 1 base from V and 6 bases from J, with 14 bases in between. The CDR3 extends over 14 amino acids. Germline loops: CDR1 SGDLS, CDR2 YYNGEE. CDR3 sequence (DNA): TGTGCCAGCAGCGTAATGGGAGGTCCAGTCGAGCAGTACTTC. Amino acids: CASSVMGGPVEQYF.

This clone was counted between two and nine times. J is TRBJ1-5 and V is TRBV6-2 or TRBV6-3, with D possibly matching TRBD1 (5 bases). V lost 4 bases, J lost 5 bases, and 6 bases lay in between. Germline assignment: CDR1 MNHEY and CDR2 SVGEGT. The CDR3 runs 12 residues. CDR3 in amino acids: CASSSGYQPQHF. The CDR3 DNA is TGTGCCAGCAGTTCAGGGTATCAGCCCCAGCATTTT.

This chain links TRBV6-1 with TRBJ2-7; unclear D gene. The V and J ends lost 3 bases and 0 bases respectively, with 9 bases between them. The CDR3 contains 14 residues. Per the germline V gene, CDR1 is MNHNS and CDR2 is SASEGT. CDR3 residues: CASSEARYSYEQYF. The DNA of the CDR3 is TGTGCCAGCAGTGAGGCCCGATACTCCTACGAGCAGTACTTC.

This chain joins TRBV25-1 and TRBJ1-3; D is unclear. Germline assignment: CDR1 MGHDK and CDR2 SYGVNS. The V gene lost 7 bases and the J gene lost 0 bases, with 4 bases spanning the gap. There are 12 residues in the CDR3. The CDR3 reads CASTYSGNTIYF. CDR3 DNA: TGTGCCAGCACCTACTCTGGAAACACCATATATTTT.